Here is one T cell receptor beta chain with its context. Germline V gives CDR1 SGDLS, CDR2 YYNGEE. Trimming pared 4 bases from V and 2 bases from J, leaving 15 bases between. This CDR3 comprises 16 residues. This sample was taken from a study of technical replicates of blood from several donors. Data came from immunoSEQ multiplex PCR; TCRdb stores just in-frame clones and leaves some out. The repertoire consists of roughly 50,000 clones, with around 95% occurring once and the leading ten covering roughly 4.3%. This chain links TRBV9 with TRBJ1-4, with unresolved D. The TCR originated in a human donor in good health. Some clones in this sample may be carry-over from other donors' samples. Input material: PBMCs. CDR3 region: CASSSITVSTNEKLFF. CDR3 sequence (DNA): TGTGCCAGCAGCTCCATCACAGTATCTACTAATGAAAAACTGTTTTTT.